The following is a TCR beta chain sequence with its context. This clonotype was seen more than once but under ten times. Its antigen has not been determined. The record has no base qualities; no much larger clone is one base away. From the cysteine through the phenylalanine, the CDR3 covers 15 amino acids. The kept DNA is CDR3 alone, 45 bases in frame from the first base. Relative to germline, V is 7 bases shorter and J is 0 bases shorter, with 11 bases between their ends. Taken from the germline V gene, the CDR1 and CDR2 loops are SGDLS and YYNGEE. Libraries were built with PCR. The sequencer was an Illumina HiSeq 2500. To normalize quantification of the TCRbeta repertoire, the TCR libraries were built with molecular barcoding that relied on unique molecular identifiers. Clones were called with MiXCR by TCRdb after fastp trimmed the public reads at Q25, and only in-frame beta chains were retained. Entries that share a CDR3 protein sequence are merged under the most common genes and DNA. Recorded for this sample are hundreds of thousands of distinct CDR3 sequences; over 9.5% of them occurred a single time. The ten largest make up less than 5% of the sample.

These data come from a study of T-cell reconstitution after alpha-beta-depleted transplantation in children (dated by TCRdb to 2015 to 2016). Background on the whole study: The study quantitatively tracked T-cell immune reconstitution after TCRalphabeta/CD19-depleted allogeneic hematopoietic cell transplantation in children using TCR repertoire profiling.

The sequence came from a human donor who donated a stem cell graft to a child with acute myeloid leukemia. The material sequenced was PBMCs from the stem cell graft donor, taken from the stem cell graft. Rearrangement joined TRBV9 to TRBJ2-6; a tentative D match to TRBD2 spans 5 bases. The CDR3 protein is CASLSRVSGANVLTF. The bases read TGTGCCAGCCTATCGAGGGTCTCTGGGGCCAACGTCCTGACTTTC.